This T cell receptor beta chain emerged from a study of blood T cell repertoires in COVID-19. Study-wide background: Sources were T cells, B-cell-depleted T cells, or PBMCs; the material itself was cDNA or gDNA.

Using immunoSEQ multiplex PCR, the repertoire was profiled, and TCRdb retains in-frame clones only, with some absent. The sample consists of some 220,000 clones, about 87% of them appearing once. The CDR3 contains 13 residues. The junction had 2 bases not matched to a gene; V was cut back by 2 bases and J by 7 bases. Categorization into cohorts depended on clinical history that participants reported. Sequencing was done on a sample of PBMCs or T cells enriched from blood (not recorded which). The rearrangement joins TRBV12-3 or TRBV12-4 to TRBJ1-5, with 7 bases aligning to TRBD1. The receptor comes from a woman between 25 and 40 years old who had recovered from COVID-19. The CDR3 coding sequence is TGTGCCAGCAGTTTAAGGGGGCGACAGCCCCAGCATTTT. It yields the protein CASSLRGRQPQHF.